This T cell receptor (beta chain) is from a study of blood T cell repertoires in COVID-19. Study-wide context: The United States, Italy and Spain were the sources of the acute and convalescent COVID-19 samples. Nucleic acid was either cDNA or gDNA, and it came from T cells, B-cell-depleted T cells, or PBMCs.

Study processing details: Quantification of nucleated cells was approximated via reference gene primer amplification. Assay used: immunoSEQ multiplex PCR; TCRdb lists only in-frame clones, some missing. V and J calls and clone size are those listed in that table; D and trimming were worked out from the DNA. The table includes roughly 100,000 clones, approximately 80% detected once. Germline V CDR1 and CDR2: GTSNPN, SVGIG (reference sequence). The CDR3 sequence is 11 residues long. With 3 bases removed from V and 5 bases from J, the gap between germline ends came to 4 bases. The rearrangement links TRBV30 to TRBJ2-2, with unresolved D. The sequence derives from a man between 60 and 75 years old with acute or convalescent COVID-19. The sample taken for sequencing was peripheral blood. CDR3 sequence reads: CAWRETGELFF. The CDR3 DNA reads as TGTGCCTGGAGAGAGACCGGGGAGCTGTTTTTT.